Listed here are 29 T cell receptor beta chains from one sample, sequenced in a study of blood T cell repertoires in COVID-19. Assay used: immunoSEQ multiplex PCR; TCRdb lists only in-frame clones, some missing. The sample yields 60,000 or so clones, more than 80% seen once. The sample taken for sequencing was peripheral blood. Every receptor here comes from an elderly man with acute or convalescent COVID-19.

J is TRBJ2-5 and V is TRBV11-1, with D unclear. The germline CDR1 and CDR2 sequences are SGHAT and FQDESV (reference sequence). Between the trimmed V and J ends, which lost 4 bases and 4 bases, there was a span of 4 bases. CDR3 length: 11 residues. CDR3 region: CASSYTETQYF. The DNA for the CDR3 is TGTGCCAGCAGCTACACAGAGACCCAGTACTTC.

The chain couples TRBV2 to TRBJ2-3; D is perhaps TRBD2 (6 bases). V gave up 6 bases and J gave up 6 bases, with 16 bases separating them. The CDR3 has 14 residues. Germline V gives CDR1 SNHLY, CDR2 FYNNEI. The CDR3 DNA reads TGTGCCAGCAGGAGGACCTCGGGAGTTGATACGCAGTATTTT. Its protein product is CASRRTSGVDTQYF.

This chain uses TRBV30 with TRBJ2-5; D is perhaps TRBD1 (6 bases). V was clipped by 0 bases and J by 5 bases, with 16 bases between them. CDR3 length equals 15 residues. CDR1 and CDR2 (germline): GTSNPN, SVGIG (reference sequence). The CDR3: CAWSVWGPMEETQYF. CDR3 nucleotide sequence: TGTGCCTGGAGTGTATGGGGGCCGATGGAGGAGACCCAGTACTTC.

The chain employs TRBV3-1 (or the pseudogene TRBV3-2) and TRBJ2-3; the match to TRBD2 covers 9 bases. The CDR3 consists of 13 residues. Looked up from germline, CDR1 is LGHDT and CDR2 is YNNKEL (reference sequence). J gave up 7 bases and V 11 bases, and 10 bases lay outside the gene matches. DNA of the CDR3: TGTGCCGCCCGGGGTAGCGGGGGCCATACGCAGTATTTT. It specifies CAARGSGGHTQYF.

CDR3 nucleotides: TGCAGCGTTTCGACGGGTATCTATGGCTACACCTTC. Residues: CSVSTGIYGYTF. The chain uses TRBV29-1 and TRBJ1-2, with D unclear. The CDR3 consists of 12 residues. The germline CDR1 and CDR2 sequences are SQVTM and ANQGSEA. V dropped 5 bases and J dropped 4 bases, with 11 bases sitting between them.

The V and J genes are TRBV5-1 and TRBJ1-1; D is ambiguous. The V and J ends lost 0 bases and 4 bases respectively, with 10 bases between them. This CDR3 region has 14 residues. In germline, CDR1 is SGHRS, CDR2 YFSETQ. CDR3 bases: TGCGCCAGCAGCTTGGGAGGGTTGGCCACTGAAGCTTTCTTT. It encodes CASSLGGLATEAFF.

The chain's CDR3 is CASSQDRGGAFF. The CDR3 DNA reads TGCGCCAGCAGCCAAGACAGAGGTGGAGCTTTCTTT. The chain has TRBV5-1 and TRBJ1-1, with D perhaps TRBD1 (5 bases). This CDR3 has 12 residues. V lost 4 bases to trimming and J lost 10 bases, with 14 bases between them. In germline, CDR1 is SGHRS, CDR2 YFSETQ.

The chain joins TRBV5-4 to TRBJ2-1; 7 nucleotides align to TRBD2. Germline trimming cut 3 bases from V and 2 bases from J; bases unmatched to any gene: 8. Germline CDR1 reads SGHNT; CDR2 reads YYREEE (reference sequence). The CDR3 is 16 residues long. The DNA of the CDR3 is TGTGCCAGCAGCTCTGAACTAGCGAAGGCCTACAATGAGCAGTTCTTC. Translation: CASSSELAKAYNEQFF. The full variable domain, its missing parts supplied by reference TRBV5-4 and TRBJ2-1, is ETGVTQSPTHLIKTRGQQVTLRCSSQSGHNTVSWYQQALGQGPQFIFQYYREEENGRGNFPPRFSGLQFPNYSSELNVNALELDDSALYLCASSSELAKAYNEQFFGPGTRLTVL.

The chain recombines TRBV5-1 with TRBJ2-3; 9 bases are a match to TRBD1. In germline, CDR1 is SGHRS, CDR2 YFSETQ. The ends lost 3 bases at V and 2 bases at J; junction bases unmatched: 7. There are 16 residues in the CDR3. The CDR3, as DNA: TGCGCCAGCAGCTCTTTGGGACAGGGAAACACAGATACGCAGTATTTT. Translated, it gives CASSSLGQGNTDTQYF.

V usage is TRBV27 and J usage is TRBJ2-3; 8 bases line up with TRBD2. The trim removed 5 bases at V and 1 base at J, leaving 5 bases unmatched. CDR1 is MNHEY, CDR2 SMNVEV, per germline (reference sequence). This CDR3 comprises 15 residues. CDR3 in DNA: TGTGCCAGCAGTCAACCAGCGGGGGGCACAGATACGCAGTATTTT. It yields the protein CASSQPAGGTDTQYF.

The V call is TRBV2, the J call TRBJ2-7; 12 nucleotides align to TRBD2. The V segment lost 5 bases and the J segment 6 bases; nucleotides outside the gene matches: 11. The germline V gene has CDR1 SNHLY and CDR2 FYNNEI. The CDR3 loop spans 16 amino acids. The DNA of the CDR3 is TGTGCCAGCAGTCCCACTAGCGGGGGGCCGGGGGCCGAGCAGTACTTC. Translating it yields CASSPTSGGPGAEQYF.

This sequence joins TRBV6-5 and TRBJ2-5, with 7 bases lining up with TRBD2. Germline V gives CDR1 MNHEY, CDR2 SVGAGI. The length of the CDR3 is 15 residues. V lost 6 bases to trimming and J lost 4 bases; unmatched junction nucleotides: 11. The CDR3 nucleotides read TGTGCCAGCAGGCTGATGGGAGGGAAAGGAGAGACCCAGTACTTC. This encodes CASRLMGGKGETQYF.

The rearrangement links TRBV19 to TRBJ2-2, with 9 bases that match TRBD2. The CDR3 loop spans 17 amino acids. CDR1 and CDR2 (germline): LNHDA, SQIVND (reference sequence). The V gene end was trimmed by 7 bases and the J gene end by 0 bases; junction bases not matched to a gene: 9. Here the CDR3 reads CASMRGSGGANTGELFF. CDR3 DNA sequence: TGTGCCAGTATGAGGGGTAGCGGGGGTGCGAACACCGGGGAGCTGTTTTTT.

The J gene is TRBJ1-1, the V gene TRBV30; 10 bases map to TRBD1. CDR1 and CDR2 from the germline V gene are GTSNPN and SVGIG (reference sequence). CDR3 length equals 13 residues. With 5 bases clipped from V and 2 bases from J, the junction kept 2 bases outside the gene matches. The CDR3 DNA reads TGTGCCTGGCGGGACAGGGGCAACACTGAAGCTTTCTTT. Protein: CAWRDRGNTEAFF.

V usage is TRBV2 and J usage is TRBJ1-1; tentatively, D is TRBD1 (5 bases). The CDR3 sequence is 14 residues long. CDR1 is SNHLY and CDR2 is FYNNEI in the germline V gene. Trimming took off 8 bases at V and 0 bases at J, with 13 bases between the two ends. DNA for the CDR3: TGTGCCAGCGGGGGGAGGGCGATGAACACTGAAGCTTTCTTT. Translating gives CASGGRAMNTEAFF.

The chain has TRBV19 and TRBJ1-6; D is possibly TRBD1 (5 bases). The germline CDR1 and CDR2 sequences are LNHDA and SQIVND (reference sequence). V was shortened by 3 bases and J by 9 bases, with 15 bases between the two germline ends. CDR3 length: 15 amino acids. In nucleotides, the CDR3 is TGTGCCAGTAGTATCTTTCGGCAGGGTGGTTCACCCCTCCACTTT. The encoded protein is CASSIFRQGGSPLHF.

The chain couples TRBV30 to TRBJ2-5; TRBD2 matches at 10 bases. The CDR3 is made up of 16 amino acids. Germline CDR1 GTSNPN, CDR2 SVGIG (reference sequence). Unmatched junction bases numbered 8, after V lost 1 base and J lost 3 bases. Here the CDR3 reads CAWSGAGGPWEETQYF. CDR3 coding DNA: TGTGCCTGGAGTGGAGCGGGGGGGCCATGGGAAGAGACCCAGTACTTC.

The V and J genes are TRBV13 and TRBJ1-1; the D is unclear. CDR3 length: 13 amino acids. V was clipped by 5 bases and J by 1 base, with 8 bases between them. CDR1 PRHDT and CDR2 FYEKMQ come from the germline V gene (reference sequence). CDR3 DNA: TGTGCCAGCAGCCCCTCGGGGAACACTGAAGCTTTCTTT. Protein: CASSPSGNTEAFF.

The genes are TRBV6-5 and TRBJ1-3, with no clear D. CDR3 length: 15 amino acids. The V gene lost 6 bases and the J gene lost 3 bases, with 15 bases spanning the gap. Germline CDR1 and CDR2: MNHEY and SVGAGI. In DNA, the CDR3 is TGTGCCAGCAGCGCCCCGCGGGGTGGTGGAAACACCATATATTTT. Its translation is CASSAPRGGGNTIYF.

This chain joins TRBV6-5 and TRBJ1-1; 7 nucleotides match TRBD1. The CDR3 runs to 14 residues. Germline V gene sequence: CDR1 MNHEY, CDR2 SVGAGI. V was pared by 5 bases and J by 4 bases, with 7 bases of the junction left unmatched. The CDR3 region has the DNA TGTGCCAGCAGTACGGACAGGTGGGCCACTGAAGCTTTCTTT. Protein product: CASSTDRWATEAFF.

The chain recombines TRBV5-1 with TRBJ1-3; D gene unclear. V lost 2 bases and J lost 1, with 7 bases in between. CDR1 is SGHRS, CDR2 YFSETQ, per germline. CDR3 length equals 14 residues. The CDR3 bases are TGCGCCAGCAGCTTTGCCGGTTCTGGAAACACCATATATTTT. It is translated as CASSFAGSGNTIYF.

J is TRBJ1-1 and V is TRBV6-1; 8 nucleotides match TRBD1. The germline V gene encodes CDR1 MNHNS and CDR2 SASEGT. V gave up 0 bases and J gave up 11 bases; unmatched junction bases: 11. This CDR3 is 15 amino acids long. CDR3: CASSEALGTGITAFF. CDR3 sequence (DNA): TGTGCCAGCAGTGAAGCGCTTGGGACAGGCATCACGGCTTTCTTT.

V usage is TRBV30 and J usage is TRBJ1-2; no clear D gene. This CDR3 region has 11 residues. Per the germline V gene, CDR1 is GTSNPN and CDR2 is SVGIG (reference sequence). Trimming took 5 bases from V and 4 from J, leaving 8 bases between them. As DNA, the CDR3 is TGTGCCTGGGAGCTCCTCTATGGCTACACCTTC. Translating it yields CAWELLYGYTF.

The chain is built from TRBV5-4 and TRBJ2-1, with TRBD1 as a possible D gene (6 bases). Germline values: CDR1 SGHNT, CDR2 YYREEE (reference sequence). The CDR3 has 14 residues. Trimming took off 3 bases at V and 5 bases at J, with 12 bases between the two ends. The CDR3 loop reads CASSSKTGHNEQFF. CDR3 DNA: TGTGCCAGCAGCTCCAAGACAGGACACAATGAGCAGTTCTTC.

CDR3 DNA sequence: TGTGCCAGCAGTGAAGTTGCAGGGAACACTGAAGCTTTCTTT. Its protein product is CASSEVAGNTEAFF. The genes are TRBV2 and TRBJ1-1; D ambiguous. The CDR3 runs to 14 residues. Per germline, CDR1 SNHLY and CDR2 FYNNEI. Trimming stripped 1 base from V and 1 base from J, with 7 bases between.

The chain joins TRBV2 to TRBJ1-5, with 7 bases lining up with TRBD1. Per germline, CDR1 SNHLY and CDR2 FYNNEI. The CDR3 sequence is 14 residues long. The V gene end was trimmed by 4 bases and the J gene end by 6 bases; junction bases not matched to a gene: 6. CDR3 sequence: CASSAGTEIQPQHF. CDR3 nucleotides: TGTGCCAGCAGTGCCGGGACAGAGATTCAGCCCCAGCATTTT.

This clone appeared a few times. The chain links TRBV4-1 to TRBJ2-7; tentative D call: TRBD1 (5 bases). The CDR3 has 15 amino acids. The germline gives CDR1 MGHRA, CDR2 YSYEKL. The V end was cut by 0 bases, the J end by 8 bases, with 17 bases between. The CDR3 region is CASSQDGAGTTKQYF. The DNA for the CDR3 is TGCGCCAGCAGCCAAGATGGGGCAGGAACTACGAAGCAGTACTTC.

V is TRBV19 and J is TRBJ1-1; 11 bases are shared with TRBD1. CDR1 and CDR2 from the germline V gene are LNHDA and SQIVND (reference sequence). This CDR3 region has 14 residues. Trimming took 9 bases from V and 3 from J; bases not matched to a gene: 6. The CDR3 spells CASADRGLYTEAFF. In nucleotides, the CDR3 is TGTGCCAGCGCGGACAGGGGGCTGTACACTGAAGCTTTCTTT.

The chain joins TRBV29-1 to TRBJ2-3; 10 positions agree with TRBD1. The CDR3 totals 14 residues. V lost 7 bases to trimming and J lost 5 bases; unmatched junction nucleotides: 9. The germline gives CDR1 SQVTM, CDR2 ANQGSEA. The CDR3 here is CSAAGTGVQDTQYF. The CDR3 coding sequence is TGCAGCGCCGCCGGGACAGGGGTCCAAGATACGCAGTATTTT.